This T cell receptor beta chain was sequenced during a study of PD-1 blockade in classical Hodgkin lymphoma. Study outcomes and limitations: Reports described newly diagnosed patients as having lower baseline TCR diversity than healthy donors. Newly diagnosed patients and complete responders had comparable diversity at baseline.

This CDR3 is 15 amino acids long. V lost 1 base and J 7 bases, leaving 14 bases between the germline ends. Germline V gives CDR1 LNHDA, CDR2 SQIVND (reference sequence). Profiling relied on immunoSEQ multiplex PCR, and the TCRdb table lists in-frame clones only, not all of them. The table lists some 100,000 clones, about 93% of them singletons. About this clone itself: Antigen unknown.

As for time point: cycle 4 day 1 (C4D1), after more than five weeks of nivolumab. Every one of the patients relapsed after autologous stem cell transplantation (brentuximab vedotin exposure was variable). Best response was recorded as complete response, partial response or progressive disease. The J gene is TRBJ2-1, the V gene TRBV19; D remains ambiguous. This TCR was recovered from a human donor with classical Hodgkin lymphoma. The source material was peripheral blood mononuclear cells (PBMCs), sampled before the fourth cycle of nivolumab. The CDR3, as DNA: TGTGCCAGTAGTATAGTCCGGTTTTCTAGGAATGAGCAGTTCTTC. Residues: CASSIVRFSRNEQFF.